This T cell receptor beta chain was identified in a study of cytomegalovirus exposure and HLA in healthy donors. As to this clone: Its antigen is unidentified.

Both 60 Vbeta primers and 13 Jbeta primers went into the PCR. Sequenced by immunoSEQ multiplex PCR; TCRdb stores in-frame clones only, minus some. The sample consists of around 63,000 clones, approximately 75% of them appearing once. General study points: Analyzed later, most CMV-associated TCR beta chains appeared HLA-restricted. Later genetic work tied a missense DCLRE1C variant to beta-chain V and J trimming. In a later analysis, specific HLA alleles were associated with around 17,000 TCR beta sequences at a 0.05 false discovery rate.

Trimming removed 2 bases at V and 8 bases at J, with 16 bases between. The CDR3 loop spans 14 amino acids. In germline, CDR1 is SGHRS, CDR2 YFSETQ. The source is a man aged 55-75 years in good health and CMV-seropositive. Sequencing was carried out using PBMCs. The chain carries TRBV5-1 and TRBJ1-2, with D perhaps matching TRBD1 (6 bases). CDR3: CASSFQGSGSGYTF. The CDR3 coding sequence is TGCGCCAGCAGCTTTCAGGGGTCCGGTTCGGGCTACACCTTC.